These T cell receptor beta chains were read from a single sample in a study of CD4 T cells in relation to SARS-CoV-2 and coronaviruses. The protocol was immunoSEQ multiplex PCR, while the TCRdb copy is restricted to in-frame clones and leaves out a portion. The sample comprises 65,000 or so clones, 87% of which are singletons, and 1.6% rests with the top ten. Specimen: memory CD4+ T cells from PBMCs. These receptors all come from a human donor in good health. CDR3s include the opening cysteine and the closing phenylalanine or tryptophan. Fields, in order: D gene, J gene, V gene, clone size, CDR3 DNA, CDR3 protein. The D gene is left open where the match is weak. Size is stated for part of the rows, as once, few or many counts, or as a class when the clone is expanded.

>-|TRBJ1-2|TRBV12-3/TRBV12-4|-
TGTGCCAGCAGTTTAAACATCTATGGCTACACCTTC
CASSLNIYGYTF
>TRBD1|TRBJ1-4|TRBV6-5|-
TGTGCCAGCACCCCGGGACAGGGGGGCGAAAAACTGTTTTTT
CASTPGQGGEKLFF
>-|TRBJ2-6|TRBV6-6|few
TGTGCCACGAGCTCTGGGGCCAACGTCCTGACTTTC
CATSSGANVLTF
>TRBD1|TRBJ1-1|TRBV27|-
TGTGCCAGCAGTTTCCGCGCTATGGACAGGGGATATGAAGCTTTCTTT
CASSFRAMDRGYEAFF
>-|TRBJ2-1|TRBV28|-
TGTGCCAGCAGGGCAGGGCCCTACAATGAGCAGTTCTTC
CASRAGPYNEQFF
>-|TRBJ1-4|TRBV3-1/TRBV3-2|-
TGTGCCAGCAGCCAAGAGGGGGCAACTAATGAAAAACTGTTTTTT
CASSQEGATNEKLFF
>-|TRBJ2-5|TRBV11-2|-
TGTGCCAGCAGCCCCCAATTGGGCCAAGAGACCCAGTACTTC
CASSPQLGQETQYF
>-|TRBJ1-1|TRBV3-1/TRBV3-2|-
TGTGCCAGCAGCCAACACAGGGTGAACACTGAAGCTTTCTTT
CASSQHRVNTEAFF
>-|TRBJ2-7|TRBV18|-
TGTGCCAGCTCACCGACCATAACTACGGACGAGCAGTACTTC
CASSPTITTDEQYF
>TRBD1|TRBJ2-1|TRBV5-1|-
TGCGCCAGCAGCTTACAGGGGGTAGACAATGAGCAGTTCTTC
CASSLQGVDNEQFF
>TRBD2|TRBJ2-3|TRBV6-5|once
TGTGCCAGCAGTTCCAGCGGGGCAGATACGCAGTATTTT
CASSSSGADTQYF
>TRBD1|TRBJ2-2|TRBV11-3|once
TGTGCCAGCAGCCCTGCACAGGGGGCGGCGAACACCGGGGAGCTGTTTTTT
CASSPAQGAANTGELFF
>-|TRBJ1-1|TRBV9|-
TGTGCCAGCAGCGTACATCCCCAGGGGATCTTGAACACTGAAGCTTTCTTT
CASSVHPQGILNTEAFF
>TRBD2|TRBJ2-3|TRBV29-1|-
TGCAGCGTTGGTGGACTAGCGGGAGGGCTCGATACGCAGTATTTT
CSVGGLAGGLDTQYF
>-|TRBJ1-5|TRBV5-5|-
TGTGCCAGCAGCTTCTGGCAGCTAACAGGGACCAATCAGCCCCAGCATTTT
CASSFWQLTGTNQPQHF
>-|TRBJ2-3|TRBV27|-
TGTGCCAGCAGTTCTCCCTATCAGGGCAACACAGATACGCAGTATTTT
CASSSPYQGNTDTQYF
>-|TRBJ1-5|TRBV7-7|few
TGTGCCAGCAGCTTAAGAGGGCGGTGTAGCAATCAGCCCCAGCATTTT
CASSLRGRCSNQPQHF
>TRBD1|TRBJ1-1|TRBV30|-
TGTGCCGTTACAGGGGGAGACTTGAACACTGAAGCTTTCTTT
CAVTGGDLNTEAFF